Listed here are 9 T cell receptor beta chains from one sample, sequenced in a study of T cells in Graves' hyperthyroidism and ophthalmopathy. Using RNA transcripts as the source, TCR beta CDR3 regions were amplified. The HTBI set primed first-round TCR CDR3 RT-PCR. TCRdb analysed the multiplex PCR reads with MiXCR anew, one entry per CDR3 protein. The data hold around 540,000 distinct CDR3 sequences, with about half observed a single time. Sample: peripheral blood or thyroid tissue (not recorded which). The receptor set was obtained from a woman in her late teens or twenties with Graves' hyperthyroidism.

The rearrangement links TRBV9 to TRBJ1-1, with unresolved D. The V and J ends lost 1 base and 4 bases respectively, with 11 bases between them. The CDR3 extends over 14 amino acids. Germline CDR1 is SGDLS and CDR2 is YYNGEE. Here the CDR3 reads CASSVSVLGTEAFF. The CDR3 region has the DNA TGTGCCAGCAGCGTATCGGTCCTGGGCACTGAAGCTTTCTTT.

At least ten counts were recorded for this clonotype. CDR3 loop: CSVAQGDAPPNEQYF. The CDR3 nucleotides read TGCAGCGTTGCTCAAGGGGACGCTCCACCCAACGAGCAGTACTTC. V is TRBV29-1 and J is TRBJ2-7; D assignment may be TRBD1 or TRBD2 (5 bases each). Germline-derived CDR1 and CDR2 are SQVTM and ANQGSEA. The CDR3 spans 15 residues. The ends were cut back, 4 bases at V and 5 bases at J, with 21 bases in the middle.

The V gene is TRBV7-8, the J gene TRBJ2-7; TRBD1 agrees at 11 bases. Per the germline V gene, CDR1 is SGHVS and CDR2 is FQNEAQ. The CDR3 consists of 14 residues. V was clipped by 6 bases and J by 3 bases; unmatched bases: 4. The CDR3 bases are TGTGCCAGCAGTTGGACAGGGGGCTTCTACGAGCAGTACTTC. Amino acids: CASSWTGGFYEQYF. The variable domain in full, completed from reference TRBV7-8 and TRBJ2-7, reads GAGVSQSPRYKVAKRGQDVALRCDPISGHVSLFWYQQALGQGPEFLTYFQNEAQLDKSGLPSDRFFAERPEGSVSTLKIQRTQQEDSAVYLCASSWTGGFYEQYFGPGTRLTVT.

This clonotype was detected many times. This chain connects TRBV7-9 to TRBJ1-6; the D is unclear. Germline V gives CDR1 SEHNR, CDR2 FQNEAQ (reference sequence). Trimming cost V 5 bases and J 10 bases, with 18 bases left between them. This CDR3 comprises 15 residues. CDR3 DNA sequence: TGTGCCAGCAGCGGAGGTGGACCCCGCGGGTCACCCCTCCACTTT. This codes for CASSGGGPRGSPLHF.

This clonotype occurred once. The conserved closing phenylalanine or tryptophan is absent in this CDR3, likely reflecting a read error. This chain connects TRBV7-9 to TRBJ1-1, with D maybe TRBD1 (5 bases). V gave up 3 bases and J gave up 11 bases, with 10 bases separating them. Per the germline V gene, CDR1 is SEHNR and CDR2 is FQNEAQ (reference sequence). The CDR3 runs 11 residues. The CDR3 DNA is TGTGCCAGCAGCTTGGGGGGTTCCGCTTTCCTT. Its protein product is CASSLGGSAFL.

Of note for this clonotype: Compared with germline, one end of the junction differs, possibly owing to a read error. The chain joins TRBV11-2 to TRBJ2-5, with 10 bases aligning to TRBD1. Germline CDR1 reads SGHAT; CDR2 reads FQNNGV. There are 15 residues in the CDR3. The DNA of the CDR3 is TGTGTCAGCAGCTTAGGGACAGGGGCGAGCGAGACCCAGTACTTC. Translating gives CVSSLGTGASETQYF.

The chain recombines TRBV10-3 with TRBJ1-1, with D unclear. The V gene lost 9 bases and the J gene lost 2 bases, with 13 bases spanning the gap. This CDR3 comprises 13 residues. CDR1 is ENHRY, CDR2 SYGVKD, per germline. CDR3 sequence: CAIEREGNTEAFF. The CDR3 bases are TGTGCCATAGAGCGGGAGGGAAACACTGAAGCTTTCTTT.

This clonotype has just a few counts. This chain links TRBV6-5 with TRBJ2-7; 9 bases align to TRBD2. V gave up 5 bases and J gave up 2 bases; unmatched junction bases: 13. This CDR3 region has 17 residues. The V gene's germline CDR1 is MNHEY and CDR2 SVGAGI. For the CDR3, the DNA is TGTGCCAGCAGTACCGAAAAAAGCGGGAGGAGGACCTACGAGCAGTACTTC. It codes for CASSTEKSGRRTYEQYF.

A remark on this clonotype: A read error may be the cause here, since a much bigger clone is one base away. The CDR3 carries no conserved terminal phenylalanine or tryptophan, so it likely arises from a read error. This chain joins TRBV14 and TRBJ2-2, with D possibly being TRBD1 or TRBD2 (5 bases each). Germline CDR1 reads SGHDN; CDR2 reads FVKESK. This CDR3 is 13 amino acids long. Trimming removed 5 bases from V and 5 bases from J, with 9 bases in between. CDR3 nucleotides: TGTGCCAGCAGCGAGGGGACGACCGGGGAGCTGTTTTCT. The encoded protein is CASSEGTTGELFS.